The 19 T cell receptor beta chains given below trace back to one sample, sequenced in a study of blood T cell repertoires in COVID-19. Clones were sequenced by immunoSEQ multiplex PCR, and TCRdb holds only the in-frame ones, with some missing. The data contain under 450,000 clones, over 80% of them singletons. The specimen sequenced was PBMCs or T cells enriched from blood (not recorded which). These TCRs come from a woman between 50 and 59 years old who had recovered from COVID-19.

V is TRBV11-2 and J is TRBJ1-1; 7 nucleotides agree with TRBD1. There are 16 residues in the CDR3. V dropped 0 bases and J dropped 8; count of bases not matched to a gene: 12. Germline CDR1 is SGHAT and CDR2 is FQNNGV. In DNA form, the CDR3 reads TGTGCCAGCAGCTTAGATCAGGGGGGCAGGGGCGTGGAAGCTTTCTTT. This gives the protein CASSLDQGGRGVEAFF.

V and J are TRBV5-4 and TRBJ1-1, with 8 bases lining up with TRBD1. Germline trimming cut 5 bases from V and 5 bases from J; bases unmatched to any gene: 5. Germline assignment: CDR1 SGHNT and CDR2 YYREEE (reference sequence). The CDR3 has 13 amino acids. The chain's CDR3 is CASSVNRGTEAFF. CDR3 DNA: TGTGCCAGCAGTGTGAACAGGGGGACTGAAGCTTTCTTT. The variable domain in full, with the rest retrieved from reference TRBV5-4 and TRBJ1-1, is ETGVTQSPTHLIKTRGQQVTLRCSSQSGHNTVSWYQQALGQGPQFIFQYYREEENGRGNFPPRFSGLQFPNYSSELNVNALELDDSALYLCASSVNRGTEAFFGQGTRLTVV.

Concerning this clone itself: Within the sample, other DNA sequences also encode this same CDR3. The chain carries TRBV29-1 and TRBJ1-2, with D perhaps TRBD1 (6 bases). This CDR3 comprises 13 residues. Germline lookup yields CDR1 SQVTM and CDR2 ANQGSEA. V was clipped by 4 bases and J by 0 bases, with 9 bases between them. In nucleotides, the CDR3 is TGCAGCGTTGGGGCAGGGGCTAACTATGGCTACACCTTC. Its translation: CSVGAGANYGYTF. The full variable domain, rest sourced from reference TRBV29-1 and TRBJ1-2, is SAVISQKPSRDICQRGTSLTIQCQVDSQVTMMFWYRQQPGQSLTLIATANQGSEATYESGFVIDKFPISRPNLTFSTLTVSNMSPEDSSIYLCSVGAGANYGYTFGSGTRLTVV.

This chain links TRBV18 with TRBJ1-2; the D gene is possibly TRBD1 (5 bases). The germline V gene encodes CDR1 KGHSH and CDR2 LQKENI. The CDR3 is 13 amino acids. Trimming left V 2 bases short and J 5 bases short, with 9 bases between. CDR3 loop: CASSPTREYGYTF. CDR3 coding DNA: TGTGCCAGCTCACCAACCAGGGAATATGGCTACACCTTC.

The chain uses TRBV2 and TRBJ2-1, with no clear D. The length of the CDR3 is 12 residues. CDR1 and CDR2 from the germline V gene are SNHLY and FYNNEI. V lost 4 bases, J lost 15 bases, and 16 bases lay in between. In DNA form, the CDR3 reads TGTGCCAGCAGTGTTGTCCCCGTCCCGGGGTTCTTC. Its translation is CASSVVPVPGFF.

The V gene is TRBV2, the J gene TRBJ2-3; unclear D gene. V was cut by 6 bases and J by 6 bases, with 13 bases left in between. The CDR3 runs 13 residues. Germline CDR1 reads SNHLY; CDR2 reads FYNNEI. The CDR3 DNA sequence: TGTGCCAGCAGCTTAGGAGTATCGGATACGCAGTATTTT. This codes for CASSLGVSDTQYF.

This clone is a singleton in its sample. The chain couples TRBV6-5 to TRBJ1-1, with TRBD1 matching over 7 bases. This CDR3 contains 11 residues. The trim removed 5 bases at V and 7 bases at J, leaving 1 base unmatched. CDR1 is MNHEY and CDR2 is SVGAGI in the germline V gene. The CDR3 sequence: CASSRQGEAFF. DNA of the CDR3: TGTGCCAGCAGTCGACAGGGTGAAGCTTTCTTT.

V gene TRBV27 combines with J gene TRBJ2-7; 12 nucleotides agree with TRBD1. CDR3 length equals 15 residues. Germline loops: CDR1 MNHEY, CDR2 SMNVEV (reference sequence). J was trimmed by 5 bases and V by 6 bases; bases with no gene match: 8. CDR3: CASRGPGTGGHEQYF. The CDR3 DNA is TGTGCCAGCAGAGGGCCCGGGACAGGGGGCCACGAGCAGTACTTC.

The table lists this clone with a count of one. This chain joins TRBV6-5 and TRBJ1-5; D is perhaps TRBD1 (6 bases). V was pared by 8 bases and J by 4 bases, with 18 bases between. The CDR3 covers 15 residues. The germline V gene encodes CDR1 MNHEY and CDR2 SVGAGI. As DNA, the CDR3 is TGTGCCAGCTCCCGATTCGGACAGATAAATCAGCCCCAGCATTTT. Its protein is CASSRFGQINQPQHF.

CDR3 region: CASSFLGLQETQYF. The CDR3 DNA reads as TGTGCCAGCAGCTTTTTGGGGCTTCAAGAGACCCAGTACTTC. This chain joins TRBV7-2 and TRBJ2-5; tentative D call: TRBD1 (5 bases). Trimming took 3 bases from V and 2 from J, leaving 10 bases between them. The germline CDR1 and CDR2 sequences are SGHTA and FQGNSA. The CDR3 is made up of 14 amino acids.

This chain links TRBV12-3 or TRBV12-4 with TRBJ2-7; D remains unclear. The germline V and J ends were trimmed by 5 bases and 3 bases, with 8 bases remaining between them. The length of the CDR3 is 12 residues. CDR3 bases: TGTGCCAGCAGTCCCTACTACTACGAGCAGTACTTC. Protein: CASSPYYYEQYF.

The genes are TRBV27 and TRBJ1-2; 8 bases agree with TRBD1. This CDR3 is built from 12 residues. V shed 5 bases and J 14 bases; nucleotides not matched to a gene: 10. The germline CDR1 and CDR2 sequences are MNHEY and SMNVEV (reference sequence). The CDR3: CASSMRTGMETF. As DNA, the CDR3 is TGTGCCAGCAGTATGAGGACAGGGATGGAGACCTTC.

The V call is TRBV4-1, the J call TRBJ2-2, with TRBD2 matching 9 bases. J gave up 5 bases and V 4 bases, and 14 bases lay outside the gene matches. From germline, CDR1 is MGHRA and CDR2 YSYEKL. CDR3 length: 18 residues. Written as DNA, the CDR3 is TGCGCCAGCAGCCCGAGCACGGGGCTAGCGGGACAAACCGGGGAGCTGTTTTTT. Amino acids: CASSPSTGLAGQTGELFF.

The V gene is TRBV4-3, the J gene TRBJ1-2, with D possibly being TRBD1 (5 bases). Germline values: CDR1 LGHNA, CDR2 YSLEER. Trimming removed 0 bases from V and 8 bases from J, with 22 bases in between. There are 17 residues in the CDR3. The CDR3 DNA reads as TGCGCCAGCAGCCAAGATCCGCCACCGGGACTCATTGCCGGCTACACCTTC. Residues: CASSQDPPPGLIAGYTF.

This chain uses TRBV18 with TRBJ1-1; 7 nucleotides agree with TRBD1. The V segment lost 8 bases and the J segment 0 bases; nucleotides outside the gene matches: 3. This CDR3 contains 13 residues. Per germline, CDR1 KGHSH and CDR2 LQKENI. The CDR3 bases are TGTGCCAGCCTCACAGGGGTGAACACTGAAGCTTTCTTT. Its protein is CASLTGVNTEAFF.

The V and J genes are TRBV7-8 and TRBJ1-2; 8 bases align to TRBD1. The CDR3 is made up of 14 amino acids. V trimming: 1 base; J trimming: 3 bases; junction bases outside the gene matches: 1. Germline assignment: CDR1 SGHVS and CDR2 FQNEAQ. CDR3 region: CASSLVDRDYGYTF. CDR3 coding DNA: TGTGCCAGCAGCTTAGTGGACAGGGACTATGGCTACACCTTC.

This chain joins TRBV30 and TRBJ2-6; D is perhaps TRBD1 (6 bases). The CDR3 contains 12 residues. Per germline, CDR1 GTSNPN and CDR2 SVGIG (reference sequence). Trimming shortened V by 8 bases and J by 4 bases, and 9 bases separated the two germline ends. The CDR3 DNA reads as TGTGCCGCAGGGGTAGGGGCCAACGTCCTGACTTTC. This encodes CAAGVGANVLTF.

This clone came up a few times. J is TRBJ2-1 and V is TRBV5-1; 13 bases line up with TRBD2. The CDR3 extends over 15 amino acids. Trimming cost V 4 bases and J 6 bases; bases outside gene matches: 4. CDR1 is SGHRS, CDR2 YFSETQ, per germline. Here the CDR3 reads CASSAGLAGFNEQFF. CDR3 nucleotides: TGCGCCAGCAGCGCGGGACTAGCGGGGTTCAATGAGCAGTTCTTC.

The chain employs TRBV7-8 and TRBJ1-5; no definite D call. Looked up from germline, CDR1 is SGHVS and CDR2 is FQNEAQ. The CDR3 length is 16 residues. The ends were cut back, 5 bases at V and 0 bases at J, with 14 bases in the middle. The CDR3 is CASSPLGGGSNQPQHF. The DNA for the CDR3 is TGTGCCAGCAGCCCACTCGGAGGCGGTAGCAATCAGCCCCAGCATTTT.